Following are 19 T cell receptor beta chains from one sample sequenced in a study of radiation and T cells in renal cell carcinoma. Assay used: immunoSEQ multiplex PCR; TCRdb lists only in-frame clones, some missing. The repertoire holds some 140,000 clones, about 88% seen once, with 12% in the top ten. Time point of the sample: baseline pretreatment blood. Treatment given: 15 Gy SBRT to primary tumor, nephrectomy 4 weeks later. This sample comprised blood, obtained from a patient whose treatment included radiotherapy and nephrectomy. All receptors come from a woman aged 45-59 years with renal cell carcinoma.

This clone was seen once. The rearrangement uses TRBV2 and TRBJ2-2; possible D gene TRBD1, 6 bases. CDR3 length equals 14 residues. Trimming pared 7 bases from V and 7 bases from J, leaving 16 bases between. Per germline, CDR1 SNHLY and CDR2 FYNNEI. The CDR3, as DNA: TGTGCCAGCACCCCCTACAGGGAAATCGGGGAGCTGTTTTTT. Translation: CASTPYREIGELFF. Using reference TRBV2 and TRBJ2-2 for the parts outside the CDR3, the full variable domain is EPEVTQTPSHQVTQMGQEVILRCVPISNHLYFYWYRQILGQKVEFLVSFYNNEISEKSEIFDDQFSVERPDGSNFTLKIRSTKLEDSAMYFCASTPYREIGELFFGEGSRLTVL.

This rearrangement joins TRBV9 to TRBJ2-3; 8 bases are a match to TRBD2. Looked up from germline, CDR1 is SGDLS and CDR2 is YYNGEE. The CDR3 sequence is 15 residues long. After removal of 2 bases from V and 2 bases from J, the junction contained 4 bases not matched to a gene. This CDR3 reads CASSVSGGNTDTQYF. The CDR3 nucleotides are TGTGCCAGCAGCGTCTCGGGGGGGAACACAGATACGCAGTATTTT.

This chain connects TRBV20-1 to TRBJ1-1, with a tentative D call TRBD1 (5 bases). V lost 4 bases to trimming and J lost 11 bases, with 14 bases between them. The CDR3 sequence is 11 residues long. The germline V gene encodes CDR1 DFQATT and CDR2 SNEGSKA (reference sequence). The CDR3 protein is CSANPPGKAFF. Here the CDR3 DNA reads TGCAGTGCTAATCCCCCAGGGAAGGCTTTCTTT.

The V call is TRBV4-3, the J call TRBJ2-5; D gene unclear. The V end lost 0 bases, the J end lost 1 base, and 9 bases lay between the germline ends. The CDR3 extends over 15 amino acids. Germline V lookup: CDR1 LGHNA, CDR2 YSLEER. CDR3 in DNA: TGCGCCAGCAGCCAAGATTTAACGATCCAAGAGACCCAGTACTTC. Protein sequence: CASSQDLTIQETQYF.

V is TRBV5-5 and J is TRBJ1-6, with D uncertain. Per germline, CDR1 SGHKS and CDR2 YYEKEE (reference sequence). The CDR3 totals 16 residues. The V gene lost 1 base and the J gene lost 7 bases, with 15 bases spanning the gap. The CDR3 loop is CASSLRAKVENSPLHF. CDR3 sequence (DNA): TGTGCCAGCAGCTTGAGGGCGAAAGTAGAGAATTCACCCCTCCACTTT.

The chain uses TRBV7-9 and TRBJ1-2; TRBD1 might be the D (5 bases). The V gene's germline CDR1 is SEHNR and CDR2 FQNEAQ (reference sequence). Trimming stripped 5 bases from V and 8 bases from J, with 27 bases between. The CDR3 is 17 residues long. The CDR3 spells CASSRLGRGTKSGGYTF. The CDR3 DNA is TGTGCCAGCAGCCGTCTTGGGCGCGGGACCAAGTCCGGGGGCTACACCTTC.

This clone was detected a few times. The chain has TRBV13 and TRBJ1-6; no clear D gene. There are 14 residues in the CDR3. Between the trimmed V and J ends, which lost 8 bases and 4 bases, there was a span of 12 bases. Germline values: CDR1 PRHDT, CDR2 FYEKMQ (reference sequence). The CDR3 loop reads CASFLSGYNSPLHF. The CDR3 region has the DNA TGTGCCAGCTTCTTGTCCGGGTATAATTCACCCCTCCACTTT.

This rearrangement joins TRBV6-1 to TRBJ2-5; unclear D gene. Germline loops: CDR1 MNHNS, CDR2 SASEGT. Deletions cut 6 bases from V and 5 bases from J, with 13 bases between. This CDR3 contains 13 residues. The CDR3 bases are TGTGCCAGCAGCGAGTCAGTATGGGAGACCCAGTACTTC. Amino acid sequence: CASSESVWETQYF.

This clone was found once. The chain carries TRBV5-1 and TRBJ1-1; the D gene is possibly TRBD1 (5 bases). The CDR3 consists of 15 residues. Trimming removed 0 bases from V and 4 bases from J, with 13 bases in between. Germline lookup yields CDR1 SGHRS and CDR2 YFSETQ. The CDR3 coding sequence is TGCGCCAGCAGCTTGGTGCAGGGAGGGAGCACTGAAGCTTTCTTT. Protein: CASSLVQGGSTEAFF.

The V and J genes are TRBV19 and TRBJ1-4, with no clear D. Germline CDR1 and CDR2: LNHDA and SQIVND (reference sequence). V was clipped by 4 bases and J by 5 bases, with 14 bases between them. The CDR3 is made up of 15 amino acids. CDR3 region: CASSNRGRGNEKLFF. The CDR3 coding sequence is TGTGCCAGTAGTAACCGCGGACGTGGGAATGAAAAACTGTTTTTT.

The gene calls are TRBV7-3 and TRBJ2-2; TRBD2 agrees at 9 bases. Germline loops: CDR1 SGHTA, CDR2 FQGTGA. This CDR3 contains 17 residues. With 1 base clipped from V and 4 bases from J, the junction kept 7 bases outside the gene matches. Here the CDR3 DNA reads TGTGCCAGCAGCTTAAGAGTAGCGGGGGTTTCCACCGGGGAGCTGTTTTTT. It yields the protein CASSLRVAGVSTGELFF.

The V call is TRBV19, the J call TRBJ1-2; D not resolved. Germline-derived CDR1 and CDR2 are LNHDA and SQIVND (reference sequence). This CDR3 spans 14 amino acids. V shed 5 bases and J shed 6 bases, with 16 bases lying between them. In DNA form, the CDR3 reads TGTGCCAGTAGTCTCCGATATGGACCAGATGGCTACACCTTC. This translates into CASSLRYGPDGYTF.

The V call is TRBV30, the J call TRBJ2-7, with 7 bases fitting TRBD1. With V trimmed by 4 bases and J by 5 bases, 11 bases remained unmatched. The CDR3 extends over 14 amino acids. CDR1 is GTSNPN, CDR2 SVGIG, per germline (reference sequence). The CDR3 is CAWTLTGLADEQYF. In nucleotides, the CDR3 is TGTGCCTGGACCTTGACAGGGTTGGCCGACGAGCAGTACTTC.

The rearrangement joins TRBV30 to TRBJ1-5, with no clear D. Germline V gene lookup returns CDR1 GTSNPN and CDR2 SVGIG (reference sequence). CDR3 length equals 15 residues. V lost 0 bases and J lost 3, with 12 bases in between. DNA of the CDR3: TGTGCCTGGAGTGTACCCGGCAGGAACAATCAGCCCCAGCATTTT. It translates to CAWSVPGRNNQPQHF.

The CDR3, as DNA: TGTGCCAGCAAAGGTACCGCCTCCTACGAGCAGTACTTC. This translates into CASKGTASYEQYF. This rearrangement joins TRBV6-6 to TRBJ2-7; D unresolved. The germline V gene encodes CDR1 MNHNY and CDR2 SVGAGI (reference sequence). The CDR3 sequence is 13 residues long. V dropped 7 bases and J dropped 0 bases, with 10 bases sitting between them.

The chain combines TRBV7-9 with TRBJ2-1; the match to TRBD2 covers 8 bases. The CDR3 runs to 18 residues. Germline V lookup: CDR1 SEHNR, CDR2 FQNEAQ (reference sequence). V was pared by 1 base and J by 4 bases, with 12 bases of the junction left unmatched. The CDR3 reads CASSLGSLSSGGYNEQFF. The DNA of the CDR3 is TGTGCCAGCAGCTTAGGGTCCCTCTCCAGCGGGGGTTACAATGAGCAGTTCTTC. Using reference TRBV7-9 and TRBJ2-1 for the parts outside the CDR3, the full variable domain is DTGVSQNPRHKITKRGQNVTFRCDPISEHNRLYWYRQTLGQGPEFLTYFQNEAQLEKSRLLSDRFSAERPKGSFSTLEIQRTEQGDSAMYLCASSLGSLSSGGYNEQFFGPGTRLTVL.

This sequence joins TRBV4-3 and TRBJ2-3, with D uncertain. The CDR3 runs 13 residues. In germline, CDR1 is LGHNA, CDR2 YSLEER. Trimming pared 0 bases from V and 4 bases from J, leaving 5 bases between. The CDR3, as DNA: TGCGCCAGCAGCCAAGATGCGGCAGATACGCAGTATTTT. Translating gives CASSQDAADTQYF.

The CDR3 DNA follows: TGTGCCAGCAGCTCCCTCCCTATTCCTAACACTGAAGCTTTCTTT. Protein product: CASSSLPIPNTEAFF. The rearrangement links TRBV7-2 to TRBJ1-1; the D is unclear. This CDR3 has 15 residues. Germline CDR1 is SGHTA and CDR2 is FQGNSA. V lost 4 bases and J lost 2, with 14 bases in between.

Written as DNA, the CDR3 is TGCGCCAGCAGCATTACGCTGACAGGGGAGGGCTACACCTTC. Its translation is CASSITLTGEGYTF. The chain combines TRBV5-1 with TRBJ1-2; 8 bases match TRBD1. CDR1 and CDR2 from the germline V gene are SGHRS and YFSETQ. The V segment lost 4 bases and the J segment 8 bases; nucleotides outside the gene matches: 10. This CDR3 is built from 14 residues. Filled out from reference TRBV5-1 and TRBJ1-2, the complete variable domain reads KAGVTQTPRYLIKTRGQQVTLSCSPISGHRSVSWYQQTPGQGLQFLFEYFSETQRNKGNFPGRFSGRQFSNSRSEMNVSTLELGDSALYLCASSITLTGEGYTFGSGTRLTVV.